A selection of T cell receptor beta chains follows, all from one sample in a study of response to subunit inactivated influenza vaccine. MiXCR, run by TCRdb on the RT-PCR reads, gives a single entry per CDR3 protein. The sample consists of almost 600,000 distinct CDR3 sequences, 14% of them appearing once. Sequencing was performed on PBMCs from blood, taken 11 to 12 days after vaccination. The receptors derive from a man aged 45 to 65 who received an inactivated influenza vaccine. CDR3s include the opening cysteine and the closing phenylalanine or tryptophan. The D gene is left open where the match is weak. Clone size, where shown, is once, few, many, or a class for clones that have expanded.

clone_size d_call j_call v_call cdr3_nt cdr3_aa
NA NA TRBJ1-4 TRBV20-1 TGCAGTGCTAGTTCCAGGGCGGGCGTGAAACTGTTTTTT CSASSRAGVKLFF
NA NA TRBJ2-3 TRBV7-3 TGTGCCAGCAGCTCCACGGGGAGGAGGGGCGATACGCAGTATTTT CASSSTGRRGDTQYF
many NA TRBJ1-5 TRBV5-6 TGTGCCAGCAGCTTATCATCCGCGTGGGGGATTGCGGGCAATCAGCCCCAGCATTTT CASSLSSAWGIAGNQPQHF
many TRBD2 TRBJ2-3 TRBV20-1 TGCAGTGCTAGAGATCCTAGCGGGGGAACAGATACGCAGTATTTT CSARDPSGGTDTQYF
NA NA TRBJ2-7 TRBV7-2 TGTGCCAGCAGCTTAGCGATGATAGCCTACGAGCAGTACTTC CASSLAMIAYEQYF
many NA TRBJ1-6 TRBV6-1 TGTGCCAGCACCTCGGAACCGCATAATTCACCCCTCCACTTT CASTSEPHNSPLHF
NA NA TRBJ2-7 TRBV15 TGTGCCACCAGCAGAGATTTCGGCTACGAGCAGTACTTC CATSRDFGYEQYF
NA NA TRBJ2-1 TRBV20-1 TGCAGTGCTCACTGGCGTGCTGACAATGAGCAGTTCTTC CSAHWRADNEQFF
few NA TRBJ2-3 TRBV5-6 TGTGCCAGCAGCTTCCGAACATCCTTAAGCACAGATACGCAGTATTTT CASSFRTSLSTDTQYF
many NA TRBJ2-7 TRBV21-1 TGTGCCAGCAGCAAAGGCTCCCTCTGCTACGAGCAGTACTTC CASSKGSLCYEQYF
NA NA TRBJ2-3 TRBV12-3/TRBV12-4 TGTGCCAGCAGTTATAGTGCTCGCACAGATACGCAGTATTTT CASSYSARTDTQYF
NA NA TRBJ2-7 TRBV24-1 TGTGCCACCAGTGATCGGACAGACAACGAGCAGTACTTC CATSDRTDNEQYF
few TRBD1 TRBJ2-7 TRBV6-2/TRBV6-3 TGTGCCAGCACCAGGGACAGGGCCTACGAGCAGTACTTC CASTRDRAYEQYF
few NA TRBJ2-3 TRBV6-2/TRBV6-3 TGTGCCAGCAGTTACGGCATAGCTGGGATGGCAGATACGCAGTATTTT CASSYGIAGMADTQYF